This TCR beta chain comes out of a study of response to subunit inactivated influenza vaccine. V was shortened by 0 bases and J by 5 bases, with 10 bases between the two germline ends. Looked up from germline, CDR1 is LGHNA and CDR2 is YNFKEQ. The CDR3 length is 14 residues. TCRdb analysed the RT-PCR reads with MiXCR anew, one entry per CDR3 protein. The sample lists about 800,000 distinct CDR3 sequences, 21% occurring once. Study-wide points: The authors suggested that few new T cells are recruited per seasonal influenza vaccination.

With regard to this clonotype: No antigen is known for it.

Sample: PBMCs from blood, taken more than 4 days after vaccination. The clonotype originates from a man aged 50-60 years who received an inactivated influenza vaccine. The chain recombines TRBV4-2 with TRBJ2-5; unclear D gene. The CDR3 loop reads CASSQDLFGETQYF. The CDR3 bases are TGTGCCAGCAGCCAAGATCTCTTCGGGGAGACCCAGTACTTC.